This passage covers 13 T cell receptor beta chains from one sample sequenced in a study of CD4+ T cells in melanoma. TCRdb keeps only in-frame clones here, not all; method: immunoSEQ multiplex PCR. The table records approximately 20,000 clones, under 90% of them present only once. The specimen was cells from a culture (not recorded whether cultured in vitro). The receptor source for this set is a human donor with melanoma.

The rearrangement joins TRBV7-2 to TRBJ1-2, with 7 bases aligning to TRBD1. Germline lookup yields CDR1 SGHTA and CDR2 FQGNSA. CDR3 length equals 13 residues. V lost 1 base, J lost 7 bases, and 3 bases stayed unmatched. DNA of the CDR3: TGTGCCAGCAGCTTAGGCAGGGGGGTTGGCTACACCTTC. Translated, it gives CASSLGRGVGYTF.

The CDR3 loop reads CASSNQGTAGNTIYF. CDR3 nucleotide sequence: TGTGCCAGCAGTAACCAAGGGACAGCTGGAAACACCATATATTTT. The chain joins TRBV6-5 to TRBJ1-3, with TRBD1 matching over 7 bases. Germline V gives CDR1 MNHEY, CDR2 SVGAGI. V lost 5 bases, J lost 2 bases, and 6 bases stayed unmatched. This CDR3 spans 15 amino acids.

This clone came up once. The V call is TRBV5-4, the J call TRBJ2-7; a possible D gene is TRBD2 (5 bases). The germline CDR1 and CDR2 sequences are SGHNT and YYREEE (reference sequence). The CDR3 spans 14 residues. V shed 3 bases and J shed 7 bases, with 17 bases lying between them. CDR3 DNA: TGTGCCAGCAGCTCCTCACTAAGCTCGGGGGAGCAGTACTTC. Its translation is CASSSSLSSGEQYF.

Note on this clone: Other DNA sequences of this sample code for an identical CDR3. The genes are TRBV5-1 and TRBJ2-5, with D perhaps given as TRBD1 or TRBD2 (6 bases each). Germline V gene lookup returns CDR1 SGHRS and CDR2 YFSETQ. V was trimmed by 5 bases and J by 4 bases, leaving 21 bases between them. This CDR3 has 16 residues. The CDR3 region is CASSLRVWGARETQYF. The CDR3 region has the DNA TGCGCCAGCAGTTTGAGGGTTTGGGGGGCTAGAGAGACCCAGTACTTC.

CDR3: CASNPEGHSTDTQYF. The CDR3 coding sequence is TGCGCCAGCAACCCCGAGGGACACAGCACAGATACGCAGTATTTT. The V gene is TRBV5-1, the J gene TRBJ2-3; the D gene is possibly TRBD1 (6 bases). Between the trimmed V and J ends, which lost 6 bases and 0 bases, there was a span of 14 bases. This CDR3 comprises 15 residues. Germline assignment: CDR1 SGHRS and CDR2 YFSETQ. Full variable domain (rest looked up from reference TRBV5-1 and TRBJ2-3): KAGVTQTPRYLIKTRGQQVTLSCSPISGHRSVSWYQQTPGQGLQFLFEYFSETQRNKGNFPGRFSGRQFSNSRSEMNVSTLELGDSALYLCASNPEGHSTDTQYFGPGTRLTVL.

The V and J genes are TRBV18 and TRBJ1-4, with D perhaps matching TRBD1 (5 bases). The V end was cut by 3 bases, the J end by 8 bases, with 7 bases between. The CDR3 extends over 12 amino acids. The V gene's germline CDR1 is KGHSH and CDR2 LQKENI. The DNA of the CDR3 is TGTGCCAGCTCACCCGACAGAGAAAAACTGTTTTTT. It is translated as CASSPDREKLFF.

The J gene is TRBJ2-1, the V gene TRBV5-1, with 11 bases lining up with TRBD2. This CDR3 has 15 amino acids. Germline lookup yields CDR1 SGHRS and CDR2 YFSETQ. The J segment lost 5 bases and the V segment lost 4 bases, leaving 5 bases of the junction unmatched. The CDR3 bases are TGCGCCAGCAGCACGACTAGCGGGACAAACAATGAGCAGTTCTTC. It specifies CASSTTSGTNNEQFF. Together with reference TRBV5-1 and TRBJ2-1, the CDR3 gives the full variable domain: KAGVTQTPRYLIKTRGQQVTLSCSPISGHRSVSWYQQTPGQGLQFLFEYFSETQRNKGNFPGRFSGRQFSNSRSEMNVSTLELGDSALYLCASSTTSGTNNEQFFGPGTRLTVL.

This clone was seen a handful of times. The gene calls are TRBV5-6 and TRBJ2-3, with unresolved D. Per the germline V gene, CDR1 is SGHDT and CDR2 is YYEEEE. V lost 1 base and J lost 7, with 7 bases in between. The CDR3 contains 12 residues. The CDR3 is CASSLSVYTQYF. DNA for the CDR3: TGTGCCAGCAGCTTGTCTGTGTATACGCAGTATTTT.

In DNA form, the CDR3 reads TGTGCCAGCAGTACCAGGGCGATTCCCTACGAGCAGTACTTC. It codes for CASSTRAIPYEQYF. V gene TRBV6-1 combines with J gene TRBJ2-7; perhaps TRBD1 as D (5 bases). The germline V gene encodes CDR1 MNHNS and CDR2 SASEGT. This CDR3 contains 14 residues. V lost 5 bases and J 2 bases, leaving 13 bases between the germline ends.

J is TRBJ1-6 and V is TRBV7-6, with D maybe TRBD1 (6 bases). The germline V gene has CDR1 SGHVS and CDR2 FNYEAQ. V gave up 1 base and J gave up 10 bases, with 11 bases separating them. The CDR3 has 14 residues. As DNA, the CDR3 is TGTGCCAGCAGCTTAGGACAGGCAAGCTCACCCCTCCACTTT. This gives the protein CASSLGQASSPLHF.

V and J are TRBV7-9 and TRBJ1-2; TRBD1 agrees at 7 bases. The CDR3 totals 16 residues. In germline, CDR1 is SEHNR, CDR2 FQNEAQ (reference sequence). With V trimmed by 2 bases and J by 1 base, 7 bases remained unmatched. CDR3 coding DNA: TGTGCCAGCAGCTTAAGCTCAGGGGGTGGTAACTATGGCTACACCTTC. Its protein product is CASSLSSGGGNYGYTF.

The chain employs TRBV7-6 and TRBJ1-3, with D hard to call. The V end was cut by 0 bases, the J end by 0 bases, with 6 bases between. The CDR3 length is 15 residues. Germline V gene sequence: CDR1 SGHVS, CDR2 FNYEAQ. Here the CDR3 DNA reads TGTGCCAGCAGCTTAGCAAGAAACTCTGGAAACACCATATATTTT. It yields the protein CASSLARNSGNTIYF.

This clone was seen only a few times. The rearrangement uses TRBV11-2 and TRBJ1-2; TRBD1 is a possible D gene (5 bases). The CDR3 totals 15 residues. The germline CDR1 and CDR2 sequences are SGHAT and FQNNGV. Trimming removed 3 bases from V and 2 bases from J, with 13 bases in between. The CDR3 reads CASSFMDKGNYGYTF. The CDR3 region has the DNA TGTGCCAGCAGCTTCATGGACAAGGGGAACTATGGCTACACCTTC.